The sequence of this T cell receptor beta chain was determined in a study of blood T cell repertoires in COVID-19. On the study more broadly: The cDNA or gDNA used as material had been derived from T cells, B-cell-depleted T cells, or PBMCs.

The germline gives CDR1 MGHDK, CDR2 SYGVNS. The CDR3 loop spans 17 amino acids. The V segment lost 6 bases and the J segment 8 bases; nucleotides outside the gene matches: 13. Seattle patients were enrolled during active infection and followed longitudinally. In the original analysis: Amplification of reference gene primers was used by the study to estimate nucleated cell counts. The assay was immunoSEQ multiplex PCR, and TCRdb's table has in-frame clones only and misses some. V, J and clone size reflect that table, while D and trimming were determined from the DNA. Counted here are 100,000 to 150,000 clones, approximately 86% occurring once; the ten biggest clones make up about an eighth.

The genes are TRBV25-1 and TRBJ2-1; 13 bases fit TRBD2. The sequence derives from a woman in her sixties or seventies with COVID-19, enrolled during active disease. Source material: peripheral blood. The CDR3 DNA reads as TGTGCCAGCAGGAGGACTAGCGGGGGCCCAAAGTCGGATGAGCAGTTCTTC. Amino acid sequence: CASRRTSGGPKSDEQFF. Full variable domain (rest looked up from reference TRBV25-1 and TRBJ2-1): EADIYQTPRYLVIGTGKKITLECSQTMGHDKMYWYQQDPGMELHLIHYSYGVNSTEKGDLSSESTVSRIRTEHFPLTLESARPSHTSQYLCASRRTSGGPKSDEQFFGPGTRLTVL.